This record concerns one T cell receptor (beta chain) sequence. Its antigen remains unknown. The sample is drawn from a study of spatial heterogeneity in lung cancer. Study-wide context: Matched bulk RNA-seq provided a T cell module score, and TCR transcript counts in tumor regions correlated strongly with it.

V was cut by 4 bases and J by 1 base, with 13 bases left in between. The length of the CDR3 is 15 residues. The germline V gene has CDR1 MGHDK and CDR2 SYGVNS. On each TCR cDNA molecule, a unique molecular identifier was present. TCRdb re-called the 5' RACE reads through MiXCR, storing one row per CDR3 protein. The table records about 4,700 distinct CDR3 sequences, about 23% of them present only once. Study results and limitations: Intratumoral expanded alpha and beta TCR counts were found to track tumor mutation counts.

Time point in this sample: sample taken at primary tumor resection. The donors comprised about 74 untreated early-stage non-small cell lung cancer patients. Unsorted whole RNA from tumor, nontumor lung or frozen PBMC underwent sequencing. The chain recombines TRBV25-1 with TRBJ2-5; TRBD1 or TRBD2 may be the D gene (5 bases each). This TCR came from a male donor with early-stage non-small cell lung cancer. Sequencing was performed on lung tumor tissue, taken at surgery. DNA of the CDR3: TGTGCCAGCAGTGCCTGGGACCCAAGCCAAGAGACCCAGTACTTC. This encodes CASSAWDPSQETQYF.